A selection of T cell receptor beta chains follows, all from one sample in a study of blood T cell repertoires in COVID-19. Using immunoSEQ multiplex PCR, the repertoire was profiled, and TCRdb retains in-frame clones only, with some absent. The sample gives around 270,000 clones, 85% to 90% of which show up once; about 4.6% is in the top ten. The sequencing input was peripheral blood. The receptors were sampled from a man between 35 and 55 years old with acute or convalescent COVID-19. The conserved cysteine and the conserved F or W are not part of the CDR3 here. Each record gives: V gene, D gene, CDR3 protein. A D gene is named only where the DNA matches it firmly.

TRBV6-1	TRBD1	ASSEAQGQGDTGELF
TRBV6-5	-	ASSYRQGGAGNTIY
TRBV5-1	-	ASRDTGDISYEQY
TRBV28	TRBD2	ASSPGTSGRYLEQF
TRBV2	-	ASRNRDNSNQPQH
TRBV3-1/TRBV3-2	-	ASSLGGGPAGIQY
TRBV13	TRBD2	ASSLRAGAYNEQF
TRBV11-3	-	ASSLLGAGSYNEQF
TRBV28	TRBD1	ASSLPRDRYYNEQF
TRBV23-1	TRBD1	ASSQGQGPPNTEAF
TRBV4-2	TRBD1	ASSQEIFRGLVYGYT
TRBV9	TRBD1	ASSVDRGSDTQY
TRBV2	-	ASRSSGDSPLH
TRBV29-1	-	SVAVGSRGRELGYT
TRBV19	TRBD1	ASSPWTGVNEKLF
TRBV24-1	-	ATSPGGGTEAF
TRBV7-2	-	ASSARRGNPHGYT
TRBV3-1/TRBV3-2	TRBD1	ASSQLARQGGTEAF
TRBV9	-	ASSPQAFYTEAF
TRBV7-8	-	ASSARARDTEAF